A single T cell receptor (beta chain) is shown here with its context. Its target is unknown. Trimming pared 1 base from V and 6 bases from J, leaving 14 bases between. Germline CDR1 and CDR2: SGHDT and YYEEEE. The CDR3 contains 15 residues. Sequencing used immunoSEQ multiplex PCR; TCRdb keeps in-frame clones, though not all of them. The sample yields about a million clones, about 80% seen once. These data belong to a study of shared clonotypes between healthy human individuals. Study results and limitations: What rarefaction showed was incomplete sorted-subset sequencing despite large depth.

This sequence joins TRBV5-6 and TRBJ2-1, with D perhaps TRBD2 (5 bases). Sequencing was carried out using memory CD4+ T cells sorted from blood. As to subset: CD45RA-negative fraction. The sequence was obtained from a young man in good health. The CDR3 loop reads CASSLSSLAGNEQFF. DNA for the CDR3: TGTGCCAGCAGCTTGAGCTCGCTAGCCGGCAATGAGCAGTTCTTC. Based on the CDR3 plus reference TRBV5-6 and TRBJ2-1, the full variable domain is DAGVTQSPTHLIKTRGQQVTLRCSPKSGHDTVSWYQQALGQGPQFIFQYYEEEERQRGNFPDRFSGHQFPNYSSELNVNALLLGDSALYLCASSLSSLAGNEQFFGPGTRLTVL.